The 15 T cell receptor beta chains presented below share a single source sample, sequenced in a study of shared T cell receptors in the human thymus. Sequencing was performed with immunoSEQ multiplex PCR; in TCRdb, only in-frame clones are kept and a portion is missing. The sample includes approximately 400,000 clones, more than 85% of them seen just once. The sample comprised thymocytes. The receptor source for this set is a human donor.

This chain uses TRBV27 with TRBJ2-3; 10 nucleotides line up with TRBD2. The CDR3 consists of 19 residues. Per the germline V gene, CDR1 is MNHEY and CDR2 is SMNVEV (reference sequence). V lost 5 bases and J lost 4; bases outside the gene matches: 18. The CDR3: CASSPPLGAGGPLPDTQYF. CDR3 DNA: TGTGCCAGCAGTCCCCCTTTGGGAGCGGGAGGGCCCCTCCCAGATACGCAGTATTTT.

CDR3 bases: TGTGCCAGCAGCTTGCGACAGGCTATGAACACTGAAGCTTTCTTT. This sequence encodes CASSLRQAMNTEAFF. The chain uses TRBV7-9 and TRBJ1-1, with D tentatively TRBD1 (6 bases). Germline V gene lookup returns CDR1 SEHNR and CDR2 FQNEAQ (reference sequence). The CDR3 contains 15 residues. V dropped 3 bases and J dropped 0 bases, with 11 bases sitting between them.

V and J are TRBV4-3 and TRBJ1-2; D gene unclear. Germline V gives CDR1 LGHNA, CDR2 YSLEER. CDR3 length: 16 residues. V lost 0 bases, J lost 1 base, and 12 bases lay in between. The CDR3 here is CASSQDLGVINYGYTF. The CDR3, as DNA: TGCGCCAGCAGCCAAGATCTTGGCGTTATTAACTATGGCTACACCTTC.

V gene TRBV28 combines with J gene TRBJ2-7, with D perhaps TRBD1 or TRBD2 (6 bases each). This CDR3 is 13 amino acids long. V was pared by 2 bases and J by 5 bases, with 10 bases between. Germline CDR1 is MDHEN and CDR2 is SYDVKM. The CDR3 loop is CASSLGGRDEQYF. The CDR3 DNA follows: TGTGCCAGCAGTTTAGGGGGGCGCGACGAGCAGTACTTC.

Written as DNA, the CDR3 is TGTGCCGCCGAGAGGGTTACCTACGAGCAGTACTTC. Protein product: CAAERVTYEQYF. The chain couples TRBV7-2 to TRBJ2-7, with D maybe TRBD2 (5 bases). The CDR3 extends over 12 amino acids. Germline CDR1 is SGHTA and CDR2 is FQGNSA. Between the trimmed V and J ends, which lost 11 bases and 2 bases, there was a span of 13 bases.

The rearrangement joins TRBV28 to TRBJ2-7, with 9 positions matching TRBD2. Germline V gene sequence: CDR1 MDHEN, CDR2 SYDVKM. V lost 6 bases to trimming and J lost 2 bases; unmatched junction nucleotides: 17. The CDR3 runs to 18 residues. CDR3 protein: CASRGCCGRAENAYEQYF. CDR3 bases: TGTGCCAGCAGGGGGTGCTGCGGGAGGGCGGAAAACGCCTACGAGCAGTACTTC.

This chain connects TRBV5-4 to TRBJ2-2; no firm D call. V was shortened by 4 bases and J by 8 bases, with 24 bases between the two germline ends. The CDR3 is made up of 17 amino acids. Per germline, CDR1 SGHNT and CDR2 YYREEE (reference sequence). CDR3 sequence: CASSPRVTDPPRGELFF. Here the CDR3 DNA reads TGTGCCAGCAGCCCCCGGGTGACGGACCCCCCTCGTGGGGAGCTGTTTTTT. Drawing the rest from reference TRBV5-4 and TRBJ2-2, the complete variable domain is ETGVTQSPTHLIKTRGQQVTLRCSSQSGHNTVSWYQQALGQGPQFIFQYYREEENGRGNFPPRFSGLQFPNYSSELNVNALELDDSALYLCASSPRVTDPPRGELFFGEGSRLTVL.

The chain is built from TRBV28 and TRBJ2-3, with a possible D match to TRBD1 (6 bases). The V gene lost 5 bases and the J gene lost 0 bases, with 15 bases spanning the gap. CDR1 MDHEN and CDR2 SYDVKM come from the germline V gene. The CDR3 extends over 16 amino acids. The DNA of the CDR3 is TGTGCCAGCAGTCTCCACAGGGTTAGAAGCACAGATACGCAGTATTTT. Its protein is CASSLHRVRSTDTQYF.

The chain links TRBV19 to TRBJ2-1; 9 bases are a match to TRBD2. CDR1 and CDR2 from the germline V gene are LNHDA and SQIVND (reference sequence). This CDR3 has 13 amino acids. The J segment lost 5 bases and the V segment lost 4 bases, leaving 0 bases of the junction unmatched. The CDR3 loop reads CASSRLADNEQFF. In DNA form, the CDR3 reads TGTGCCAGTAGTAGACTAGCGGACAATGAGCAGTTCTTC.

The genes are TRBV27 and TRBJ2-6; no firm D call. Per the germline V gene, CDR1 is MNHEY and CDR2 is SMNVEV (reference sequence). The CDR3 contains 17 residues. Trimming stripped 2 bases from V and 0 bases from J, with 11 bases between. CDR3 in DNA: TGTGCCAGCAGTTTAACTGGCGGCCCCTCTGGGGCCAACGTCCTGACTTTC. As protein: CASSLTGGPSGANVLTF.

To note about this clone: One end of the junction varies from germline; a read error may be responsible. This chain connects TRBV11-2 to TRBJ2-1; maybe TRBD1 (5 bases). Germline V gene sequence: CDR1 SGHAT, CDR2 FQNNGV. The CDR3 covers 18 residues. The CDR3: CASSLGAGQLPPDKEQFF. The CDR3 coding sequence is TGTGCCAGCAGCCTAGGAGCAGGGCAGCTACCCCCGGACAAGGAGCAGTTCTTC.

With respect to this clone: Other nucleotide sequences in the sample specify the same CDR3. The V gene is TRBV27, the J gene TRBJ2-7; no reliable D call. Germline V gene lookup returns CDR1 MNHEY and CDR2 SMNVEV (reference sequence). The CDR3 is made up of 11 amino acids. The germline V and J ends were trimmed by 8 bases and 0 bases, with 5 bases remaining between them. This chain's CDR3 is CASGLSYEQYF. CDR3 DNA: TGTGCCAGCGGCCTCTCCTACGAGCAGTACTTC.

The chain has TRBV27 and TRBJ2-1; D gene unclear. Germline-derived CDR1 and CDR2 are MNHEY and SMNVEV (reference sequence). Trimming removed 5 bases from V and 6 bases from J, with 14 bases in between. There are 14 residues in the CDR3. The CDR3 spells CASSRIGLGNEQFF. In nucleotides, the CDR3 is TGTGCCAGCAGTCGAATCGGGCTGGGCAATGAGCAGTTCTTC.

The chain couples TRBV7-2 to TRBJ2-1; D might be TRBD2 (5 bases). CDR1 and CDR2 (germline): SGHTA, FQGNSA. The CDR3 covers 14 residues. The V end was cut by 1 base, the J end by 4 bases, with 8 bases between. The CDR3 reads CASSLGADYNEQFF. The CDR3 DNA reads as TGTGCCAGCAGCTTAGGAGCGGATTACAATGAGCAGTTCTTC.

The V and J genes are TRBV19 and TRBJ2-1; D is possibly TRBD2 (5 bases). Trimming shortened V by 1 base and J by 4 bases, and 14 bases separated the two germline ends. From germline, CDR1 is LNHDA and CDR2 SQIVND (reference sequence). The CDR3 is 16 residues long. The DNA of the CDR3 is TGTGCCAGTAGTATAGTCTTGCGGGCCGCATACAATGAGCAGTTCTTC. Translated, it gives CASSIVLRAAYNEQFF. The full variable domain, completed using reference TRBV19 and TRBJ2-1, is DGGITQSPKYLFRKEGQNVTLSCEQNLNHDAMYWYRQDPGQGLRLIYYSQIVNDFQKGDIAEGYSVSREKKESFPLTVTSAQKNPTAFYLCASSIVLRAAYNEQFFGPGTRLTVL.